Listed below are T cell receptor beta chains from one sample, sequenced in a study of blood T cell repertoires in COVID-19. Repertoires were generated with immunoSEQ multiplex PCR, while TCRdb's copy carries only in-frame clones and drops some. The sample contains roughly 39,000 clones, around 86% of which appear only once. The sample comprised peripheral blood. These receptors were obtained from a man aged 50-60 years with active or convalescent COVID-19. Both conserved end residues are part of each CDR3. The D gene is left open where the match is weak. Some rows have no size entry. The others give once, few or many, or a class for an expanded clone.

TGTGCCAGCAGTTTCGACAGCACTAATTCACCCCTCCACTTT | CASSFDSTNSPLHF | TRBJ1-6 | TRBV27 | - | -
TGTGCCAGCAGTTTAGGCTCACCGGAGACTGGAAACACCATATATTTT | CASSLGSPETGNTIYF | TRBJ1-3 | TRBV27 | many | -
TGTGCCAGTAGTTCAGGGATAGCCAAAAACATTCAGTACTTC | CASSSGIAKNIQYF | TRBJ2-4 | TRBV19 | - | -
TGTGCCAGCAGCTTTGCGGGACTAGCGGGGGTAGGCTACGAGCAGTACTTC | CASSFAGLAGVGYEQYF | TRBJ2-7 | TRBV13 | - | TRBD2
TGTGCCAGCAGTCTCAGGGGAGACACTGAAGCTTTCTTT | CASSLRGDTEAFF | TRBJ1-1 | TRBV6-5 | - | -
TGTGCCAGCGGCCTAGCGGGGATGACCGGGGAGCTGTTTTTT | CASGLAGMTGELFF | TRBJ2-2 | TRBV28 | - | TRBD2
TGTGCCAGCATGAGGACAGGCAACAAAAGAAGCTCTGGAAACACCATATATTTT | CASMRTGNKRSSGNTIYF | TRBJ1-3 | TRBV28 | - | TRBD1
TGTGCCAGCAGTCCCCGGCCGGGGTATGCGAGCAATCAGCCCCAGCATTTT | CASSPRPGYASNQPQHF | TRBJ1-5 | TRBV2 | - | -
TGTGCCAGCAGCAAAGGGGCAAATGAGCAGTTCTTC | CASSKGANEQFF | TRBJ2-1 | TRBV5-4 | few | -
TGTGCCTGGAGTGTATCAGGGGCGTATAGCAATCAGCCCCAGCATTTT | CAWSVSGAYSNQPQHF | TRBJ1-5 | TRBV30 | - | -
TGCGCCAGCAGCTTGGGGCGCACTAAGAGGGATGGCTACACCTTC | CASSLGRTKRDGYTF | TRBJ1-2 | TRBV5-1 | - | -
TGTGCCAGCAGCCGCGGGGGGGAATACCAAGAGACCCAGTACTTC | CASSRGGEYQETQYF | TRBJ2-5 | TRBV5-5 | - | TRBD2
TGTGCCAGCAGCTTTGAGTACAGCTACGAGCAGTACTTC | CASSFEYSYEQYF | TRBJ2-7 | TRBV12-1 | - | -
TGTGCCAGCAGTTTGTACATCAATCAGCCCCAGCATTTT | CASSLYINQPQHF | TRBJ1-5 | TRBV12-3/TRBV12-4 | - | -
TGCGCCAGCAGTGGAGGGGGATCGGTCTACGAGCAGTACTTC | CASSGGGSVYEQYF | TRBJ2-7 | TRBV10-1 | few | -
TGTGCCAGCAGTTCCCTCCGGAACCGCGGGAGTTCACCCCTCCACTTT | CASSSLRNRGSSPLHF | TRBJ1-6 | TRBV6-5 | once | -
TGTGCCAGCAGCCGGGACAGAAAAGAGACCCAGTACTTC | CASSRDRKETQYF | TRBJ2-5 | TRBV3-1/TRBV3-2 | - | TRBD1
TGTGCCAGCAGCGCAGGGACAGCCGGAGGCTACACCTTC | CASSAGTAGGYTF | TRBJ1-2 | TRBV3-1/TRBV3-2 | - | TRBD1
TGCGCCAGCAGCCGAGGAGACGGTGACTCTGGAAACACCATATATTTT | CASSRGDGDSGNTIYF | TRBJ1-3 | TRBV5-1 | - | -
TGTGCCAGCAGCTTAGCGGGCAACGGAGAGACCCAGTACTTC | CASSLAGNGETQYF | TRBJ2-5 | TRBV7-9 | - | -
TGTGCCAGCATTCCGGCAGGGGGTACCGGTTCACCCCTCCACTTT | CASIPAGGTGSPLHF | TRBJ1-6 | TRBV2 | - | TRBD1
TGTGCCAGCAGCTTAGGAGGGACTAGCGGGTCCAATGAGCAGTTCTTC | CASSLGGTSGSNEQFF | TRBJ2-1 | TRBV11-2 | once | TRBD2
TGTGCCAGCAGATCGGAGGGAGAAGGCTACACCTTC | CASRSEGEGYTF | TRBJ1-2 | TRBV3-1/TRBV3-2 | - | -
TGTGCCAGCAGTCCTCTAACCATGAACACTGAAGCTTTCTTT | CASSPLTMNTEAFF | TRBJ1-1 | TRBV2 | - | -
TGTGCCAGCAGCTACGGACAGGACACCGGGGAGCTGTTTTTT | CASSYGQDTGELFF | TRBJ2-2 | TRBV11-3 | - | TRBD1
TGCAGTGCTAGTCTAGCGGGATCAACAGATACGCAGTATTTT | CSASLAGSTDTQYF | TRBJ2-3 | TRBV20-1 | - | TRBD2
TGTGCCAGCAGTGAATTTGGCGGGGGGAGAGAGACCCAGTACTTC | CASSEFGGGRETQYF | TRBJ2-5 | TRBV25-1 | - | TRBD2
TGTGCCAGCACCGGGACTAGCGGGATAAATGAGCAGTTCTTC | CASTGTSGINEQFF | TRBJ2-1 | TRBV2 | - | TRBD2